Below are 8 T cell receptor beta chains sequenced from a single sample in a study of T cells expressing NK-cell markers. Following a re-call of the 5' RACE reads, TCRdb has one entry per CDR3 protein and lacks DNA. Its listing shows 350,000 to 450,000 distinct CDR3 sequences. Specimen: blood T cells: a sorted CD56 or NKG2C T cell subset, CD4+ or CD8+ T cells, or bulk PBMC T cells (not recorded which). All receptors derive from a man aged 18 to 69 in good health.

The chain employs TRBV25-1 and TRBJ2-5. CDR1 MGHDK and CDR2 SYGVNS come from the germline V gene. The CDR3 spans 12 residues. CDR3 amino acids: CASSEYLETQYF. Combining the CDR3 with reference TRBV25-1 and TRBJ2-5 gives the whole variable domain EADIYQTPRYLVIGTGKKITLECSQTMGHDKMYWYQQDPGMELHLIHYSYGVNSTEKGDLSSESTVSRIRTEHFPLTLESARPSHTSQYLCASSEYLETQYFGPGTRLLVL.

The CDR3 spells CATSRTGDVGNSPLHF. The V call is TRBV15, the J call TRBJ1-6; TCRdb lists TRBD1, though no DNA is available to test this call. Germline assignment: CDR1 LNHNV and CDR2 YYDKDF (reference sequence). The CDR3 consists of 16 residues.

V is TRBV5-1 and J is TRBJ2-4. CDR3 length: 14 amino acids. CDR1 is SGHRS and CDR2 is YFSETQ in the germline V gene. The CDR3: CASQPSVAKNIQYF.

The CDR3 is CASSLSVETQYF. This chain uses TRBV12-3 or TRBV12-4 with TRBJ2-5. The CDR3 contains 12 residues.

The chain combines TRBV24-1 with TRBJ2-5; TCRdb's D call of TRBD2 is untestable without DNA. Germline V gene sequence: CDR1 KGHDR, CDR2 SFDVKD. The CDR3 contains 13 residues. CDR3 loop: CATSRGSAETQYF.

The chain joins TRBV12-3 or TRBV12-4 to TRBJ1-2; TCRdb picks TRBD1, but there is no DNA to check that call. CDR3 length: 19 amino acids. This chain's CDR3 is CASSLVDGRTGLANYGYTF.

J is TRBJ2-3 and V is TRBV11-2; TCRdb's assignment of TRBD1 cannot be checked, as there is no DNA. Germline V gene sequence: CDR1 SGHAT, CDR2 FQNNGV. CDR3 length: 13 amino acids. The CDR3: CASSSGRREAQYF.

This sequence joins TRBV11-2 and TRBJ2-7; TCRdb's D gene call, TRBD1, goes unchecked for lack of DNA. The germline V gene encodes CDR1 SGHAT and CDR2 FQNNGV. This CDR3 spans 16 amino acids. Here the CDR3 reads CASSPLRRQGDYEQYF.